This TCR beta chain was sequenced in a study of T cells in localized non-small cell lung cancer. The CDR3 totals 13 residues. Germline assignment: CDR1 GTSNPN and CDR2 SVGIG (reference sequence). The V gene lost 3 bases and the J gene lost 2 bases, with 9 bases spanning the gap. TCRdb keeps only in-frame clones here, not all; method: immunoSEQ multiplex PCR. The repertoire includes around 41,000 clones, 88% of them detected once, and 2.6% sits in the top ten. About this clone itself: Antigen unknown.

Notes on the study in general: Measurement of T cell clonality placed uninvolved adjacent lung highest, above the level in tumor.

Specimen: peripheral blood, collected before any cancer treatment. The chain carries TRBV30 and TRBJ2-3; the D is unclear. The origin of this receptor is a female donor older than 55 with stage I squamous cell lung carcinoma. The CDR3 DNA is TGTGCCTGGAGGGGGATTCCCACAGATACGCAGTATTTT. Translated: CAWRGIPTDTQYF.